The sequence of this TCR beta chain was determined in a study of T cell responses to AZD1222 COVID-19 vaccine. Study context: Doses given second, at about 4 or about 12 weeks, were pooled.

The length of the CDR3 is 16 residues. Trimming took 3 bases from V and 0 from J; bases not matched to a gene: 5. Germline V gene lookup returns CDR1 SGHVS and CDR2 FNYEAQ. As for this clone: Its antigen is not known.

Regarding the study as a whole: Vaccine-associated CD4 TCRs spanned spike, dominant at 160-218 and 743-854. Sampling captured repertoires only after the peak T cell response. A reported finding is that nearly half of spike-specific TCRs target unmutated variant regions.

Assay used: immunoSEQ multiplex PCR; TCRdb lists only in-frame clones, some missing. The sample includes around 100,000 clones, 80% to 95% of them seen just once. Sequencing was performed on peripheral blood, taken on day 0 of AZD1222 vaccination. The genes are TRBV7-6 and TRBJ1-3; 7 bases are shared with TRBD1. The receptor was derived from an adult in good health. The CDR3: CASSLGTVLSGNTIYF. The CDR3 nucleotides read TGTGCCAGCAGCTTGGGGACAGTACTCTCTGGAAACACCATATATTTT.